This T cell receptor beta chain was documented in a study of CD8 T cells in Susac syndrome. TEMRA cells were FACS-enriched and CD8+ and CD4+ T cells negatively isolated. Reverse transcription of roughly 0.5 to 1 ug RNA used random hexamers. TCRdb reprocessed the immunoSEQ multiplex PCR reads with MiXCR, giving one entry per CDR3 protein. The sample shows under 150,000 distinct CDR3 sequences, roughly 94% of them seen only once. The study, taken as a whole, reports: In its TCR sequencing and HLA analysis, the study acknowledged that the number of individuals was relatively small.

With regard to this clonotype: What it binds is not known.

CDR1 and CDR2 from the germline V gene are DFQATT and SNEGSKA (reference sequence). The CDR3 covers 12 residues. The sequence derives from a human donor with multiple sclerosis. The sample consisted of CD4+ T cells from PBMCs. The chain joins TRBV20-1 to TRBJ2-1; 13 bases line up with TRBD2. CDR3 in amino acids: CGGTSGKFEQFF. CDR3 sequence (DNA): TGCGGGGGGACTAGCGGGAAGTTTGAGCAGTTCTTC.